This T cell receptor beta chain derives from a study of vaccination effects on CD4 cells after COVID-19. The ViraFEST assay expanded antigen-specific CD4+ T cells with viral peptide pools before sequencing. The authors isolated CD4+ T cells after about 10 days of culture. Absence of prior SARS-CoV-2 infection characterized the vaccine recipients, who showed negative nucleocapsid antibodies. As concerns this clone: Its specificity is not known.

Assay used: immunoSEQ multiplex PCR; TCRdb lists only in-frame clones, some missing. Of approximately 24,000 clones listed, approximately 80% are singletons. CDR3 length: 15 residues. V gave up 5 bases and J gave up 8 bases; unmatched junction bases: 7. Germline values: CDR1 MNHEY, CDR2 SVGAGI. The input for sequencing was CD4+ T cells from PBMCs cultured with HCoV-NL63 spike peptides, taken before COVID-19 vaccination. J is TRBJ2-1 and V is TRBV6-5; 12 positions match TRBD2. This sequence originates from a human donor who received a COVID-19 vaccine. For the CDR3, the DNA is TGTGCCAGCAGTCCGCTAGCGGGGGGGCGTGATGAGCAGTTCTTC. Translated, it gives CASSPLAGGRDEQFF.